This T cell receptor (beta chain) was retrieved from a study of shared clonotypes between healthy human individuals. Sequencing used immunoSEQ multiplex PCR; TCRdb keeps in-frame clones, though not all of them. The sample has hundreds of thousands of clones; approximately 74% are singletons. This CDR3 is built from 17 residues. Germline V gene data show CDR1 as SGHRS and CDR2 as YFSETQ. Material for sequencing was memory CD4+ T cells sorted from blood. Specified subset: CD45RA-negative fraction. The chain employs TRBV5-1 and TRBJ2-5; D tentatively reads TRBD1 or TRBD2 (5 bases each). Near its end, the DNA agrees better with TRBJ2-7, so the J call may be wrong. This receptor was obtained from a young woman in good health. The CDR3 DNA reads as TGCGCCAGCAGCTTGGAACGGGCCAACGAATGGGACCGCGAGCAGTACTTC. Its protein product is CASSLERANEWDREQYF.